These 32 T cell receptor beta chains were sequenced from one sample in a study of T-cell reconstitution after alpha-beta-depleted transplantation in children. Library preparation (for TCRbeta) was performed with unique molecular identifiers. TCRdb ran MiXCR on the PCR reads and lists one entry per CDR3 protein. The sample gives 300,000 to 400,000 distinct CDR3 sequences, 20% to 30% of which show up once; 11% is in the top ten. The sample consisted of PBMCs, mostly from graft donor cells, taken 180 days after TCRalphabeta/CD19-depleted stem cell transplant. The receptors were gathered from a male patient younger than 18 who had a stem cell transplant for acute lymphoblastic leukemia, so the T cells may come from the graft donor.

The chain carries TRBV20-1 and TRBJ2-7; TRBD2 aligns across 9 bases. This CDR3 has 15 residues. Losses at the gene ends were 4 bases for V and 2 bases for J; bases not matched to a gene: 9. Germline assignment: CDR1 DFQATT and CDR2 SNEGSKA (reference sequence). The CDR3 DNA is TGCAGTGCTATCCATAGCGGGAGAGTGGCCTACGAGCAGTACTTC. Its protein product is CSAIHSGRVAYEQYF.

The V and J genes are TRBV7-9 and TRBJ2-7; a weak D match, TRBD2 (5 bases). Germline CDR1 reads SEHNR; CDR2 reads FQNEAQ (reference sequence). The CDR3 covers 14 residues. The V gene lost 0 bases and the J gene lost 9 bases, with 15 bases spanning the gap. Here the CDR3 DNA reads TGTGCCAGCAGCTTAGCGGGAGCTGCTAGGGTGCAGTACTTC. Translation: CASSLAGAARVQYF. The full variable domain, in which reference TRBV7-9 and TRBJ2-7 provide the parts outside the CDR3, is DTGVSQNPRHKITKRGQNVTFRCDPISEHNRLYWYRQTLGQGPEFLTYFQNEAQLEKSRLLSDRFSAERPKGSFSTLEIQRTEQGDSAMYLCASSLAGAARVQYFGPGTRLTVT.

This rearrangement joins TRBV6-5 to TRBJ2-7; 8 bases are a match to TRBD2. The length of the CDR3 is 17 residues. Unmatched junction bases numbered 12, after V lost 3 bases and J lost 2 bases. Germline assignment: CDR1 MNHEY and CDR2 SVGAGI. CDR3 in amino acids: CASSYERLAGVTYEQYF. For the CDR3, the DNA is TGTGCCAGCAGTTATGAAAGGCTAGCGGGCGTCACCTACGAGCAGTACTTC.

This chain joins TRBV9 and TRBJ2-5, with a possible D match to TRBD1 (6 bases). Deletions cut 2 bases from V and 2 bases from J, with 13 bases between. This CDR3 contains 15 residues. Germline loops: CDR1 SGDLS, CDR2 YYNGEE. As DNA, the CDR3 is TGTGCCAGCAGCGTTGGACAGCTTACGCAAGAGACCCAGTACTTC. Translating gives CASSVGQLTQETQYF.

The chain carries TRBV5-1 and TRBJ2-2; D ambiguous. V shed 0 bases and J shed 4 bases, with 10 bases lying between them. The CDR3 is 15 residues long. Germline CDR1 reads SGHRS; CDR2 reads YFSETQ. As DNA, the CDR3 is TGCGCCAGCAGCTTGGTGTCTGCAGCCACCGGGGAGCTGTTTTTT. It yields the protein CASSLVSAATGELFF.

The chain combines TRBV20-1 with TRBJ2-2, with 11 positions matching TRBD2. In germline, CDR1 is DFQATT, CDR2 SNEGSKA (reference sequence). The CDR3 consists of 17 residues. V shed 0 bases, J shed 4 bases, and the junction held 7 bases outside the gene matches. The CDR3 region is CSARDLSGRASTGELFF. Written as DNA, the CDR3 is TGCAGTGCTAGAGACCTTAGCGGGAGGGCTAGCACCGGGGAGCTGTTTTTT.

This chain joins TRBV10-2 and TRBJ2-7, with TRBD2 matching over 8 bases. The CDR3 spans 16 residues. Per germline, CDR1 WSHSY and CDR2 SAAADI. The junction had 5 bases not matched to a gene; V was cut back by 1 base and J by 0 bases. CDR3 loop: CASSEYPGTSSYEQYF. CDR3 DNA sequence: TGCGCCAGCAGTGAGTATCCCGGGACTAGCTCCTACGAGCAGTACTTC.

The genes are TRBV9 and TRBJ2-7, with D possibly matching TRBD2 (5 bases). From germline, CDR1 is SGDLS and CDR2 YYNGEE. V lost 4 bases, J lost 4 bases, and 9 bases lay in between. This CDR3 is 12 amino acids long. CDR3 in amino acids: CASSRTWYEQYF. The CDR3 bases are TGTGCCAGCAGCCGGACTTGGTACGAGCAGTACTTC.

The chain combines TRBV27 with TRBJ1-1, with 9 nucleotides matching TRBD1. This CDR3 is built from 17 residues. V dropped 3 bases and J dropped 0; count of bases not matched to a gene: 8. CDR1 and CDR2 (germline): MNHEY, SMNVEV (reference sequence). The CDR3 is CASSFSLGTGLNTEAFF. CDR3 bases: TGTGCCAGCAGTTTCAGCCTCGGGACAGGGCTGAACACTGAAGCTTTCTTT.

This clonotype was observed a few times. The V and J genes are TRBV5-5 and TRBJ2-7; 7 positions match TRBD1. After removal of 3 bases from V and 3 bases from J, the junction contained 3 bases not matched to a gene. From germline, CDR1 is SGHKS and CDR2 YYEKEE (reference sequence). The CDR3 is 13 amino acids. CDR3 DNA sequence: TGTGCCAGCAGCTGGGGACAGAACTACGAGCAGTACTTC. This codes for CASSWGQNYEQYF.

This clonotype occurred once. The chain uses TRBV3-1 and TRBJ2-7; 11 bases map to TRBD2. Germline CDR1 is LGHDT and CDR2 is YNNKEL (reference sequence). The CDR3 runs 16 residues. V was clipped by 4 bases and J by 2 bases; unmatched bases: 7. CDR3 coding DNA: TGTGCCAGCAGCCCGACGCCGGGACTAGCGGCCTACGAGCAGTACTTC. The encoded protein is CASSPTPGLAAYEQYF.

This clonotype was picked up a small number of times. The CDR3 DNA follows: TGTGCCAGCAATAGAGAAGCGGGCCGCACAGATACGCAGTATTTT. It is translated as CASNREAGRTDTQYF. The chain joins TRBV6-2 or TRBV6-3 to TRBJ2-3; tentative D call: TRBD2 (6 bases). Germline V CDR1 and CDR2: MNHEY, SVGEGT. V was shortened by 7 bases and J by 1 base, with 15 bases between the two germline ends. This CDR3 is 15 amino acids long.

The chain links TRBV5-6 to TRBJ1-1, with D hard to call. V lost 5 bases and J lost 0, with 11 bases in between. This CDR3 is built from 14 residues. The V gene's germline CDR1 is SGHDT and CDR2 YYEEEE. CDR3 amino acids: CASSPVSVNTEAFF. The DNA of the CDR3 is TGTGCCAGCAGTCCGGTGTCGGTGAACACTGAAGCTTTCTTT.

The CDR3 DNA is TGCGCCAGCAGCCCCGTGGGGGGCGAGGGATCAAGAGCTTTCTTT. Protein: CASSPVGGEGSRAFF. V usage is TRBV5-1 and J usage is TRBJ1-1, with D perhaps matching TRBD1 (6 bases). Per germline, CDR1 SGHRS and CDR2 YFSETQ. Trimming left V 4 bases short and J 10 bases short, with 23 bases between. There are 15 residues in the CDR3.

In its sample, this clonotype was seen once. The rearrangement links TRBV20-1 to TRBJ2-1, with 8 bases aligning to TRBD2. Per the germline V gene, CDR1 is DFQATT and CDR2 is SNEGSKA (reference sequence). The ends lost 1 base at V and 4 bases at J; junction bases unmatched: 12. The CDR3 contains 17 residues. The CDR3 coding sequence is TGCAGTGCTAGAGTCGGGGGGGGTCTAGTAGCTTACAATGAGCAGTTCTTC. Translated, it gives CSARVGGGLVAYNEQFF.

This clonotype has a handful of counts. The rearrangement uses TRBV7-9 and TRBJ2-2; the D gene could be TRBD1 or TRBD2 (6 bases each). Germline CDR1 SEHNR, CDR2 FQNEAQ (reference sequence). The V end lost 4 bases, the J end lost 5 bases, and 14 bases lay between the germline ends. The CDR3 is made up of 15 amino acids. The chain's CDR3 is CASSYREAGTGELFF. DNA of the CDR3: TGTGCCAGCAGCTACAGGGAGGCCGGGACCGGGGAGCTGTTTTTT.

This clonotype was found a few times. The gene calls are TRBV5-1 and TRBJ2-1; D remains unclear. Germline V gene sequence: CDR1 SGHRS, CDR2 YFSETQ. CDR3 length equals 13 residues. V was trimmed by 2 bases and J by 4 bases, leaving 7 bases between them. The CDR3 DNA sequence: TGCGCCAGCAGCTTTGAAGTTTACAATGAGCAGTTCTTC. Protein product: CASSFEVYNEQFF.

V usage is TRBV10-2 and J usage is TRBJ2-3, with 7 positions matching TRBD2. The CDR3 sequence is 14 residues long. Losses at the gene ends were 6 bases for V and 0 bases for J; bases not matched to a gene: 3. Germline V gene data show CDR1 as WSHSY and CDR2 as SAAADI. The CDR3 nucleotides read TGCGCCAGCAGATGGGAGGGGAGCACAGATACGCAGTATTTT. Residues: CASRWEGSTDTQYF.

The chain couples TRBV7-9 to TRBJ2-5; D might be TRBD1 or TRBD2, each matching 5 bases. Trimming took off 6 bases at V and 3 bases at J, with 14 bases between the two ends. Germline V gives CDR1 SEHNR, CDR2 FQNEAQ (reference sequence). This CDR3 spans 14 amino acids. The CDR3 sequence is CASREKRGKETQYF. The CDR3 DNA sequence: TGTGCCAGCAGGGAGAAGAGGGGAAAAGAGACCCAGTACTTC.

The chain links TRBV7-8 to TRBJ2-7; 11 bases align to TRBD1. CDR3 size: 15 residues. Germline CDR1 SGHVS, CDR2 FQNEAQ. Germline trimming cut 5 bases from V and 4 bases from J; bases unmatched to any gene: 7. The CDR3 protein is CASSLRTGGPYEQYF. In DNA form, the CDR3 reads TGTGCCAGCAGCCTGCGGACAGGGGGCCCTTACGAGCAGTACTTC.

At least ten counts were recorded for this clonotype. This chain joins TRBV20-1 and TRBJ1-6; 9 bases are a match to TRBD1. Germline CDR1 DFQATT, CDR2 SNEGSKA (reference sequence). The V gene end was trimmed by 4 bases and the J gene end by 10 bases; junction bases not matched to a gene: 5. The CDR3 is 13 residues long. This CDR3 reads CSAKTGGHSPLHF. The CDR3 bases are TGCAGTGCTAAGACAGGGGGACACTCACCCCTCCACTTT.

In its sample, this clonotype was seen many times. This chain joins TRBV20-1 and TRBJ2-3; 10 nucleotides align to TRBD2. Germline-derived CDR1 and CDR2 are DFQATT and SNEGSKA (reference sequence). This CDR3 contains 17 residues. The J segment lost 8 bases and the V segment lost 0 bases, leaving 14 bases of the junction unmatched. CDR3 nucleotides: TGCAGTGCTAGAGATCACGTGGGAGCGGGAGGGCCAAGTACGCAGTATTTT. It translates to CSARDHVGAGGPSTQYF.

The chain couples TRBV3-1 to TRBJ2-1; no definite D call. The ends were cut back, 2 bases at V and 6 bases at J, with 11 bases in the middle. CDR1 and CDR2 from the germline V gene are LGHDT and YNNKEL (reference sequence). The CDR3 has 14 amino acids. DNA of the CDR3: TGTGCCAGCAGCCAAATAGACTCGCGCAATGAGCAGTTCTTC. Translating gives CASSQIDSRNEQFF.

The genes are TRBV11-2 and TRBJ2-1, with D unresolved. From germline, CDR1 is SGHAT and CDR2 FQNNGV. The CDR3 is 15 amino acids. V was trimmed by 3 bases and J by 0 bases, leaving 9 bases between them. DNA of the CDR3: TGTGCCAGCAGCTTGCTCCCGAGCTCCTACAATGAGCAGTTCTTC. It codes for CASSLLPSSYNEQFF.

This chain links TRBV5-5 with TRBJ2-7; 11 bases agree with TRBD2. From germline, CDR1 is SGHKS and CDR2 YYEKEE (reference sequence). The CDR3 is 16 amino acids. After removal of 1 base from V and 0 bases from J, the junction contained 3 bases not matched to a gene. The CDR3 DNA follows: TGTGCCAGCAGCTTGAGTAGCGGGAGGGCCTCCTACGAGCAGTACTTC. This sequence encodes CASSLSSGRASYEQYF.

This chain uses TRBV2 with TRBJ1-2, with D possibly matching TRBD1 (5 bases). V lost 6 bases and J 2 bases, leaving 13 bases between the germline ends. Germline V gene data show CDR1 as SNHLY and CDR2 as FYNNEI. The CDR3 totals 14 residues. The chain's CDR3 is CASSPRGTNYGYTF. In nucleotides, the CDR3 is TGTGCCAGCAGCCCGAGGGGAACCAACTATGGCTACACCTTC.

This sequence joins TRBV29-1 and TRBJ2-1; D possibly matches TRBD1 or TRBD2 (5 bases each). Germline V gene lookup returns CDR1 SQVTM and CDR2 ANQGSEA. This CDR3 is built from 14 residues. V was clipped by 5 bases and J by 4 bases, with 15 bases between them. This chain's CDR3 is CSVRGRGLYNEQFF. The CDR3 DNA reads as TGCAGCGTTAGGGGACGGGGCCTATACAATGAGCAGTTCTTC.

The V call is TRBV4-2, the J call TRBJ1-4, with 8 positions matching TRBD1. Germline V gene data show CDR1 as LGHNA and CDR2 as YNFKEQ. J gave up 7 bases and V 0 bases, and 7 bases lay outside the gene matches. The CDR3 consists of 16 residues. Written as DNA, the CDR3 is TGTGCCAGCAGCCAAGAAGGACAGGGAAGGAGTGAAAAACTGTTTTTT. The encoded protein is CASSQEGQGRSEKLFF.

This clonotype has more than one count but fewer than ten. The rearrangement links TRBV18 to TRBJ2-3; D uncertain. The V end lost 1 base, the J end lost 1 base, and 9 bases lay between the germline ends. The CDR3 extends over 15 amino acids. CDR1 is KGHSH and CDR2 is LQKENI in the germline V gene. The CDR3, as DNA: TGTGCCAGCTCACCACGGGGTGGAGGCACAGATACGCAGTATTTT. Translated, it gives CASSPRGGGTDTQYF.

This clonotype occurred a few times. This chain uses TRBV24-1 with TRBJ2-2, with D perhaps matching TRBD1 (6 bases). This CDR3 comprises 16 residues. Germline V CDR1 and CDR2: KGHDR, SFDVKD. V was shortened by 7 bases and J by 4 bases, with 18 bases between the two germline ends. Here the CDR3 DNA reads TGTGCCACCAGCCGTTTAGACAGGCGAGGCACCGGGGAGCTGTTTTTT. Its protein product is CATSRLDRRGTGELFF.

This clonotype was observed a handful of times. This rearrangement joins TRBV7-2 to TRBJ2-7; D perhaps matches TRBD1 (6 bases). CDR1 SGHTA and CDR2 FQGNSA come from the germline V gene. The CDR3 length is 12 residues. Trimming removed 5 bases at V and 6 bases at J, with 11 bases between. Here the CDR3 DNA reads TGTGCCAGCAGCCACAGGGTGGGCGAGCAGTACTTC. Protein sequence: CASSHRVGEQYF. The full variable domain, completed using reference TRBV7-2 and TRBJ2-7, is GAGVSQSPSNKVTEKGKDVELRCDPISGHTALYWYRQSLGQGLEFLIYFQGNSAPDKSGLPSDRFSAERTGGSVSTLTIQRTQQEDSAVYLCASSHRVGEQYFGPGTRLTVT.

The chain has TRBV6-2 or TRBV6-3 and TRBJ2-5; D not certain. The CDR3 extends over 13 amino acids. The germline CDR1 and CDR2 sequences are MNHEY and SVGEGT. The V gene lost 2 bases and the J gene lost 1 base, with 5 bases spanning the gap. The CDR3 bases are TGTGCCAGCAGTTACACGACCCAAGAGACCCAGTACTTC. Translation: CASSYTTQETQYF.